The 29 T cell receptor beta chains reported below all come from one sample, sequenced in a study of vaccination and CD4 T cells after COVID-19 (dated by TCRdb to between 2022 and 2023). The library was prepared using PCR. Reads for this sample came from an Illumina iSeq 100. DNA from cultured CD4+ T cells was subjected to TCR sequencing with the Oncomine TCR Beta short-read assay at the Johns Hopkins FTIC core. TCRdb trimmed the raw reads at Q25, called clones with MiXCR and kept productive beta chains. Rows are unified per CDR3 protein, each entry keeping the most common DNA and genes. The sample table shows about 15,000 distinct CDR3 sequences, and over 45% are seen once. The ten top clones hold around 15% of the sample. According to the study, the label for this sample's treatment or condition signals: approximately 9-day PBMC culture with coronavirus spike peptide pools or control peptides (ViraFEST assay).

No cognate antigen is known for these TCRs. The sample comprised CD4+ T cells from blood, cultured in vitro. The receptors were sampled from a human donor who had recovered from COVID-19.

This sequence joins TRBV19 and TRBJ1-5, with no clear D. Trimming left V 1 base short and J 8 bases short, with 21 bases between. The CDR3 consists of 17 residues. The germline V gene encodes CDR1 LNHDA and CDR2 SQIVND (reference sequence). CDR3 sequence reads: CASSIGRDGPMEKPQHF. CDR3 bases: TGTGCCAGTAGTATAGGACGAGACGGGCCTATGGAGAAGCCCCAGCATTTT.

This clonotype appeared a few times. V usage is TRBV7-8 and J usage is TRBJ2-7; possible D gene TRBD1, 6 bases. Per germline, CDR1 SGHVS and CDR2 FQNEAQ. CDR3 length: 13 residues. Trimming took off 5 bases at V and 2 bases at J, with 10 bases between the two ends. CDR3 loop: CASSKRTAYEQYF. DNA for the CDR3: TGTGCCAGCAGCAAGAGGACAGCCTACGAGCAGTACTTC.

The chain employs TRBV20-1 and TRBJ2-5, with 9 positions matching TRBD2. The CDR3 spans 15 residues. Trimming removed 8 bases from V and 1 base from J; junction bases left unmatched: 11. CDR1 is DFQATT, CDR2 SNEGSKA, per germline (reference sequence). CDR3 in DNA: TGCAGTCCCCGAGAGGGGCGGGGGGGCCAAGAGACCCAGTACTTC. Translated: CSPREGRGGQETQYF.

This chain joins TRBV19 and TRBJ1-6, with a possible D match to TRBD1 (6 bases). The germline CDR1 and CDR2 sequences are LNHDA and SQIVND (reference sequence). This CDR3 is built from 14 residues. With 10 bases removed from V and 8 bases from J, the gap between germline ends came to 18 bases. The DNA of the CDR3 is TGTGCCACACACAAGACAGGCATCGATTCACCCCTCCACTTT. It encodes CATHKTGIDSPLHF.

This clonotype showed up just a few times. Here the CDR3 reads CASRGGQGAGDEKLFF. The CDR3 DNA reads as TGTGCCAGCAGGGGCGGACAGGGGGCCGGGGATGAAAAACTGTTTTTT. The V call is TRBV2, the J call TRBJ1-4; 11 bases are a match to TRBD1. This CDR3 has 16 residues. V gave up 6 bases and J gave up 6 bases; unmatched junction bases: 9. Germline values: CDR1 SNHLY, CDR2 FYNNEI.

This sequence joins TRBV7-8 and TRBJ2-7; 8 bases match TRBD2. From germline, CDR1 is SGHVS and CDR2 FQNEAQ. This CDR3 has 16 residues. V was clipped by 8 bases and J by 2 bases; unmatched bases: 14. CDR3 residues: CASPLQVGSGTYEQYF. The CDR3 bases are TGTGCCAGCCCCCTTCAGGTGGGTAGCGGGACCTACGAGCAGTACTTC.

This chain connects TRBV4-3 to TRBJ2-7; D is uncertain. This CDR3 region has 14 residues. Trimming shortened V by 4 bases and J by 0 bases, and 10 bases separated the two germline ends. Germline V lookup: CDR1 LGHNA, CDR2 YSLEER. CDR3 region: CASSPTQSSYEQYF. CDR3 bases: TGCGCCAGCAGCCCAACCCAGAGCTCCTACGAGCAGTACTTC.

The table lists this clonotype with a count of one. The chain employs TRBV5-1 and TRBJ1-5; no definite D call. V lost 4 bases to trimming and J lost 3 bases, with 23 bases between them. Germline V lookup: CDR1 SGHRS, CDR2 YFSETQ. The CDR3 loop spans 18 amino acids. The CDR3 nucleotides are TGCGCCAGCAGCCCCGCACCTCGGGCCAGCGGGAACAATCAGCCCCAGCATTTT. Translation: CASSPAPRASGNNQPQHF.

V and J are TRBV10-2 and TRBJ1-1, with 8 bases fitting TRBD1. V gave up 0 bases and J gave up 5 bases; unmatched junction bases: 11. The V gene's germline CDR1 is WSHSY and CDR2 SAAADI. CDR3 size: 17 residues. The CDR3 region has the DNA TGCGCCAGCAGTGAGTCACTCCAGGGGGCCTGGAGAACTGAAGCTTTCTTT. Protein product: CASSESLQGAWRTEAFF.

This chain connects TRBV20-1 to TRBJ2-7; 10 nucleotides agree with TRBD1. V trimming: 1 base; J trimming: 5 bases; junction bases outside the gene matches: 8. Germline V gene sequence: CDR1 DFQATT, CDR2 SNEGSKA (reference sequence). This CDR3 is 15 amino acids long. The CDR3 region is CSARVPGQGIHEQYF. CDR3 sequence (DNA): TGCAGTGCTAGAGTACCGGGACAGGGGATCCACGAGCAGTACTTC.

The chain is built from TRBV7-3 and TRBJ2-5, with TRBD2 matching over 7 bases. V lost 5 bases, J lost 5 bases, and 17 bases stayed unmatched. Germline lookup yields CDR1 SGHTA and CDR2 FQGTGA. The CDR3 consists of 17 residues. The chain's CDR3 is CASSPGTSGIARETQYF. CDR3 nucleotides: TGTGCCAGCAGCCCGGGGACGAGCGGGATAGCCCGGGAGACCCAGTACTTC.

The CDR3: CASSTSTGTTDTQYF. CDR3 DNA sequence: TGTGCCAGCAGCACCTCGACGGGAACTACAGATACGCAGTATTTT. The chain carries TRBV5-4 and TRBJ2-3, with D tentatively TRBD2 (5 bases). The CDR3 totals 15 residues. The germline V gene encodes CDR1 SGHNT and CDR2 YYREEE (reference sequence). V was pared by 4 bases and J by 3 bases, with 15 bases between.

This clonotype is medium-sized (0.01 to 0.1%) by share. The chain has TRBV18 and TRBJ2-3, with 10 bases matching TRBD1. The V segment lost 6 bases and the J segment 7 bases; nucleotides outside the gene matches: 7. Per the germline V gene, CDR1 is KGHSH and CDR2 is LQKENI. The CDR3 is 14 amino acids. Here the CDR3 reads CASSPGTGANTQYF. The CDR3 DNA reads TGTGCCAGCTCCCCCGGGACAGGGGCTAATACGCAGTATTTT. Full variable domain (remainder filled in from reference TRBV18 and TRBJ2-3): NAGVMQNPRHLVRRRGQEARLRCSPMKGHSHVYWYRQLPEEGLKFMVYLQKENIIDESGMPKERFSAEFPKEGPSILRIQQVVRGDSAAYFCASSPGTGANTQYFGPGTRLTVL.

This rearrangement joins TRBV12-3 or TRBV12-4 to TRBJ1-1, with D unresolved. V lost 4 bases and J 3 bases, leaving 3 bases between the germline ends. The length of the CDR3 is 11 residues. The CDR3 is CASSSYTEAFF. CDR3 sequence (DNA): TGTGCCAGCAGTTCCTACACTGAAGCTTTCTTT.

By sample share, this clonotype is medium-sized. This chain links TRBV6-2 or TRBV6-3 with TRBJ1-1; D might be TRBD1 (5 bases). The CDR3 covers 17 residues. The germline gives CDR1 MNHEY, CDR2 SVGEGT. The germline V and J ends were trimmed by 2 bases and 1 base, with 17 bases remaining between them. The CDR3 coding sequence is TGTGCCAGCAGTTACCTGGTCGGAGGGGTCTCGAACACTGAAGCTTTCTTT. Protein sequence: CASSYLVGGVSNTEAFF.

The J gene is TRBJ2-3, the V gene TRBV27; the D call may be TRBD1 or TRBD2 (5 bases each). The CDR3 totals 13 residues. Trimming pared 7 bases from V and 7 bases from J, leaving 15 bases between. Germline CDR1 and CDR2: MNHEY and SMNVEV (reference sequence). The CDR3 here is CASKGSGRNTQYF. CDR3 coding DNA: TGTGCCAGCAAGGGGTCGGGGCGGAATACGCAGTATTTT.

The chain combines TRBV5-4 with TRBJ2-5, with D maybe TRBD1 (5 bases). V was pared by 0 bases and J by 4 bases, with 13 bases between. The germline V gene has CDR1 SGHNT and CDR2 YYREEE (reference sequence). CDR3 length equals 15 residues. The CDR3 region is CASSLVQGSGETQYF. The CDR3 bases are TGTGCCAGCAGCTTGGTTCAGGGTTCGGGAGAGACCCAGTACTTC.

The chain carries TRBV2 and TRBJ2-3; D is unclear. Deletions cut 6 bases from V and 2 bases from J, with 18 bases between. This CDR3 region has 16 residues. CDR1 is SNHLY and CDR2 is FYNNEI in the germline V gene. The CDR3 DNA sequence: TGTGCCAGCAGGGGCGGTGAGGCTTGGGACACAGATACGCAGTATTTT. The encoded protein is CASRGGEAWDTDTQYF.

This clonotype appeared a few times. The gene calls are TRBV20-1 and TRBJ1-2; no firm D call. Trimming shortened V by 2 bases and J by 8 bases, and 12 bases separated the two germline ends. Germline V gives CDR1 DFQATT, CDR2 SNEGSKA (reference sequence). The CDR3 totals 12 residues. The CDR3 DNA reads as TGCAGTGCTAGACATGGAGACCGCGGCTACACCTTC. Its translation: CSARHGDRGYTF.

The J gene is TRBJ2-6, the V gene TRBV6-1; D gene ambiguous. The CDR3 consists of 13 residues. The V and J ends lost 5 bases and 5 bases respectively, with 7 bases between them. Germline-derived CDR1 and CDR2 are MNHNS and SASEGT. CDR3 bases: TGTGCCAGCAGTAATAGTAGGGCCAACGTCCTGACTTTC. This sequence encodes CASSNSRANVLTF.

The genes are TRBV5-5 and TRBJ2-4; no clear D. Germline values: CDR1 SGHKS, CDR2 YYEKEE (reference sequence). CDR3 size: 14 residues. V gave up 0 bases and J gave up 9 bases, with 13 bases separating them. The CDR3 DNA reads TGTGCCAGCAGCTTGGAGCCTGGAGTGGGCATTCAGTACTTC. Its translation: CASSLEPGVGIQYF.

The chain recombines TRBV19 with TRBJ2-3, with D unresolved. V was pared by 1 base and J by 5 bases, with 13 bases between. The CDR3 is made up of 15 amino acids. Looked up from germline, CDR1 is LNHDA and CDR2 is SQIVND (reference sequence). CDR3 DNA sequence: TGTGCCAGTAGTATAGGCGGCCGTTCGGGAGATACGCAGTATTTT. Its translation is CASSIGGRSGDTQYF.

This clonotype was seen a few times. This chain uses TRBV20-1 with TRBJ1-5; D gene unclear. Between the trimmed V and J ends, which lost 6 bases and 7 bases, there was a span of 13 bases. The CDR3 covers 12 residues. CDR1 and CDR2 from the germline V gene are DFQATT and SNEGSKA (reference sequence). The CDR3 region has the DNA TGCAGTGCAAATTCCGGGTTCCAGCCCCAGCATTTT. It translates to CSANSGFQPQHF.

The V gene is TRBV6-1, the J gene TRBJ2-7; D unclear. This CDR3 spans 11 amino acids. V shed 6 bases and J shed 4 bases, with 7 bases lying between them. Looked up from germline, CDR1 is MNHNS and CDR2 is SASEGT. CDR3 loop: CASSLLYEQYF. CDR3 coding DNA: TGTGCCAGCAGCCTTTTATACGAGCAGTACTTC.

This clonotype was found a few times. This chain links TRBV6-1 with TRBJ1-5; a weak D match, TRBD1 (6 bases). V lost 2 bases and J 8 bases, leaving 16 bases between the germline ends. The germline gives CDR1 MNHNS, CDR2 SASEGT. The CDR3 has 15 residues. CDR3 sequence: CASSERLGGAEPQHF. The CDR3 bases are TGTGCCAGCAGTGAAAGGTTGGGGGGGGCGGAGCCCCAGCATTTT.

J is TRBJ2-1 and V is TRBV27; weak D call: TRBD2 (5 bases). The germline V gene encodes CDR1 MNHEY and CDR2 SMNVEV (reference sequence). The CDR3 consists of 13 residues. Trimming left V 6 bases short and J 0 bases short, with 6 bases between. CDR3 DNA: TGTGCCAGCAGGAGGGTCTCCTACAATGAGCAGTTCTTC. Its translation is CASRRVSYNEQFF.

CDR3 region: CASSRDKGEAFF. CDR3 nucleotide sequence: TGTGCCAGCAGCCGGGACAAAGGGGAAGCTTTCTTT. The genes are TRBV2 and TRBJ1-1, with D possibly TRBD1 on 6 matching bases. Germline V gene lookup returns CDR1 SNHLY and CDR2 FYNNEI. The CDR3 totals 12 residues. V was pared by 6 bases and J by 8 bases, with 13 bases between.

The chain uses TRBV30 and TRBJ1-2; D is perhaps TRBD1 (6 bases). Germline CDR1 is GTSNPN and CDR2 is SVGIG (reference sequence). V lost 1 base and J lost 8, with 11 bases in between. This CDR3 has 12 amino acids. Here the CDR3 DNA reads TGTGCCTGGAGTGCGGGGGCCGACGGCTACACCTTC. Amino acids: CAWSAGADGYTF.

The chain employs TRBV11-2 and TRBJ2-1; 9 bases map to TRBD1. The V gene's germline CDR1 is SGHAT and CDR2 FQNNGV. Losses at the gene ends were 5 bases for V and 13 bases for J; bases not matched to a gene: 6. The CDR3 extends over 12 amino acids. The DNA of the CDR3 is TGTGCCAGCAGCCTCACAGGGGGCTTACAGTTCTTC. Its protein is CASSLTGGLQFF.